In this sample, the clone carrying this T cell receptor beta chain turned up once. Its antigen is still unknown. Here immunoSEQ multiplex PCR was the method, and the copy in TCRdb shows in-frame clones only, minus some. Of some 250,000 clones in the sample, around 90% were seen once. The donors were in the roughly 110-subject validation cohort, distinct from the 666-subject first cohort. These data come from a study of cytomegalovirus exposure and HLA in healthy donors. General observations from the study: Per published reports, the classifier diagnosed cytomegalovirus status with high specificity and sensitivity. The tendency of first-cohort TCR clusters to co-occur in the 120 validation repertoires was the finding of a later analysis. The study designated around 150 TCR beta chains cytomegalovirus-associated.

The V segment lost 6 bases and the J segment 7 bases; nucleotides outside the gene matches: 17. The CDR3 runs to 17 residues. Germline values: CDR1 MDHEN, CDR2 SYDVKM. The chain employs TRBV28 and TRBJ1-4; 7 nucleotides line up with TRBD1. The sequenced sample was PBMCs. The sequence derives from a woman aged 18-29 years in good health and CMV-seronegative. CDR3 DNA: TGTGCCAGCAGACCGGGACAGTTGGTGTTTTGGGGTGAAAAACTGTTTTTT. It specifies CASRPGQLVFWGEKLFF.